These T cell receptor beta chains were read from a single sample in a study of vaccination and CD4 T cells after COVID-19. TCRdb analysed the PCR reads with MiXCR anew, one entry per CDR3 protein. The repertoire holds several thousand distinct CDR3 sequences, with just under 40% as singletons. The antigens of these receptors remain unknown. The sample taken for sequencing was CD4+ T cells from blood, cultured in vitro. All receptors come from a human donor in good health. Each CDR3 is given with its conserved first and last residue. A D gene is named only where the DNA matches it firmly. Where a row states a size, it is once, few, many or the class of an expanded clone; other rows omit it.

cdr3_aa cdr3_nt clone_size d_call j_call v_call
CASSTTGRLVASTDTQYF TGTGCCAGTAGTACGACAGGTAGACTAGTAGCTAGCACAGATACGCAGTATTTT - - TRBJ2-3 TRBV19
CSASGTDNQPQHF TGCAGTGCTTCCGGGACGGATAATCAGCCCCAGCATTTT - - TRBJ1-5 TRBV20-1
CASSVTSAGSEQYF TGTGCCAGCAGCGTCACCAGTGCTGGTAGCGAGCAGTACTTC - - TRBJ2-7 TRBV9
CASSEPLAGGNPSEQFF TGTGCCAGCAGTGAGCCCCTAGCGGGGGGAAACCCCTCTGAGCAGTTCTTC few TRBD2 TRBJ2-1 TRBV6-1
CASIQPGPMVDTEAFF TGTGCCAGCATCCAACCGGGGCCCATGGTGGACACTGAAGCTTTCTTT - - TRBJ1-1 TRBV6-2/TRBV6-3
CSPTRGEAFF TGCAGTCCGACCCGGGGTGAAGCTTTCTTT - - TRBJ1-1 TRBV20-1
CASSFSLSKNIQYF TGTGCCAGCAGCTTCAGCTTATCCAAAAACATTCAGTACTTC - - TRBJ2-4 TRBV7-2
CAWSGGLAGGTDTQYF TGTGCCTGGAGTGGGGGACTAGCGGGGGGTACAGATACGCAGTATTTT - TRBD2 TRBJ2-3 TRBV30
CASSAPGQGVSGNTIYF TGTGCCAGCAGCGCACCGGGACAGGGCGTTTCTGGAAACACCATATATTTT - TRBD1 TRBJ1-3 TRBV6-1
CAISDPQALMELFF TGTGCCATCAGTGACCCACAGGCCTTAATGGAGCTGTTTTTT - - TRBJ2-2 TRBV10-3
CASSLDLVIDEQFF TGTGCCAGCAGCTTAGATCTAGTAATAGATGAGCAGTTCTTC - - TRBJ2-1 TRBV7-6
CASGIGTGELFF TGTGCCAGCGGTATCGGAACCGGGGAGCTGTTTTTT - - TRBJ2-2 TRBV6-4
CASSEDRGFNSPLHF TGTGCCAGCAGTGAAGACAGGGGATTCAATTCACCCCTCCACTTT few TRBD1 TRBJ1-6 TRBV2
CASSAGTGRGQPQHF TGTGCCAGCAGTGCGGGAACGGGACGTGGCCAGCCCCAGCATTTT - - TRBJ1-5 TRBV27
CASSLLHGGTEAFF TGTGCCAGCAGCCTCCTACATGGGGGCACTGAAGCTTTCTTT - - TRBJ1-1 TRBV9
CAISESGSEVDTQYF TGTGCCATCAGTGAGTCTGGTTCAGAGGTCGATACGCAGTATTTT - - TRBJ2-3 TRBV10-3
CASSILQGQGHQPQHF TGTGCCAGTAGTATCCTCCAGGGACAGGGCCATCAGCCCCAGCATTTT - TRBD1 TRBJ1-5 TRBV19
CSASSGSSYNEQFF TGCAGTGCTAGTTCCGGGAGCTCCTACAATGAGCAGTTCTTC - - TRBJ2-1 TRBV20-1
CSANRGGTEAFF TGCAGTGCGAACAGGGGAGGCACTGAAGCTTTCTTT - TRBD1 TRBJ1-1 TRBV20-1
CASSYGTGKNTGELFF TGTGCCAGCAGTTACGGGACAGGGAAAAACACCGGGGAGCTGTTTTTT - TRBD1 TRBJ2-2 TRBV6-2/TRBV6-3
CASRGAFSGNTIYF TGTGCCAGCCGGGGTGCATTCTCTGGAAACACCATATATTTT few - TRBJ1-3 TRBV27
CASSLTQETQYF TGTGCCAGCTCACTTACCCAAGAGACCCAGTACTTC once - TRBJ2-5 TRBV18
CASSLTTSGAPYEQYF TGTGCCAGCAGCTTAACTACTAGCGGGGCCCCCTACGAGCAGTACTTC few TRBD2 TRBJ2-7 TRBV7-6
CSVGNPSYTGELFF TGCAGCGTTGGAAACCCTAGCTACACCGGGGAGCTGTTTTTT - - TRBJ2-2 TRBV29-1
CASKPPGFEQYF TGTGCCAGCAAACCTCCAGGTTTCGAGCAGTACTTC - - TRBJ2-7 TRBV5-8
CAWSPPNRGASGYTF TGTGCCTGGAGTCCACCGAACAGGGGTGCAAGTGGCTACACCTTC - TRBD1 TRBJ1-2 TRBV30
CSARSDRSSGNTIYF TGCAGTGCTAGAAGCGACAGAAGCTCTGGAAACACCATATATTTT few - TRBJ1-3 TRBV20-1
CASSWGSTNTGELFF TGTGCCAGTAGTTGGGGCAGCACGAACACCGGGGAGCTGTTTTTT - - TRBJ2-2 TRBV19
CASKSGGGLPEAFF TGTGCCAGCAAATCAGGGGGAGGTTTGCCTGAAGCTTTCTTT - TRBD1 TRBJ1-1 TRBV27
CASSLRRTSSYNEQFF TGTGCCAGCAGCTTGCGCAGGACGAGCTCCTACAATGAGCAGTTCTTC - - TRBJ2-1 TRBV7-2
CATSDPRTAGYTF TGTGCCACCAGTGATCCTCGCACAGCCGGCTACACCTTC few - TRBJ1-2 TRBV24-1
CASSRQDLILSPLHF TGTGCCAGCAGTCGACAGGACCTAATTCTGTCACCCCTCCACTTT - - TRBJ1-6 TRBV28
CASSSQGTGELFF TGTGCCAGCAGCTCACAGGGCACCGGGGAGCTGTTTTTT few - TRBJ2-2 TRBV7-2
CASSSLGPGGEQYF TGTGCCAGCAGCTCCTTGGGACCGGGGGGCGAGCAGTACTTC few TRBD2 TRBJ2-7 TRBV7-2
CASSLAGQGTGNTIYF TGTGCCAGCAGCTTAGCCGGACAGGGGACGGGAAACACCATATATTTT few TRBD1 TRBJ1-3 TRBV7-2